This T cell receptor beta chain was identified in a study of T cell responses to AZD1222 COVID-19 vaccine. This CDR3 comprises 16 residues. V was cut by 3 bases and J by 2 bases, with 15 bases left in between. Germline V lookup: CDR1 MNHNS, CDR2 SASEGT. Whole-study results and caveats: Distributed over spike, vaccine-associated CD4 TCRs predominated at 160-218 and 743-854. Once two AZD1222 doses were given, Spike-specific TCR breadth and depth went up.

Clones were sequenced by immunoSEQ multiplex PCR, and TCRdb holds only the in-frame ones, with some missing. This table has 120,000 or so clones, about 90% appearing once. Notes on this clone: The antigen is undetermined.

The chain links TRBV6-1 to TRBJ2-3, with D perhaps matching TRBD2 (6 bases). The sequence came from an adult in good health. The source was peripheral blood, collected on day 0 of AZD1222 vaccination. The CDR3 loop reads CASSEWRGPLTDTQYF. DNA for the CDR3: TGTGCCAGCAGTGAGTGGCGGGGTCCCCTCACAGATACGCAGTATTTT.